Only a few counts were recorded for the clone carrying this TCR beta chain. The antigen is undetermined. Sorted cells reached over 95% purity in every population. This specimen belongs to a study of beta chain features in type 1 diabetes. cDNA synthesis used the whole RNA isolate, giving expressed TCRB sequences. Profiling relied on immunoSEQ multiplex PCR, and the TCRdb table lists in-frame clones only, not all of them. Of a few hundred thousand clones in the sample, around 16% are singletons; the top ten hold approximately 0.086%. Study findings and constraints: Here, the possible influence of HLA type (on TCRB rearrangement) remained unresolved. When Type 1 diabetes patients were examined, their TCRB CDR3s proved moderately but significantly shorter in all four CD4+ subsets.

Sequencing was done on a sample of naive CD4+ T cells from blood. The sequence derives from a man aged 30 to 45 with type 1 diabetes.

Here the CDR3 DNA reads TGTGCCAGCAGCTTGGGGAGGACAGGTCAGAGCTCCTACAATGAGCAGTTCTTC. Protein: CASSLGRTGQSSYNEQFF. This sequence joins TRBV7-9 and TRBJ2-1; weak D call: TRBD1 (7 bases). Trimming removed 3 bases from V and 0 bases from J, with 18 bases in between. Per germline, CDR1 SEHNR and CDR2 FQNEAQ (reference sequence). This CDR3 region has 18 residues.